This T cell receptor beta chain was recorded in a study of T cell changes during pregnancy in multiple sclerosis. Per germline, CDR1 MNHEY and CDR2 SMNVEV (reference sequence). The CDR3 is 13 residues long. Trimming left V 6 bases short and J 0 bases short, with 6 bases between. The data were produced by immunoSEQ multiplex PCR, yet TCRdb's version contains in-frame clones alone and is incomplete. This table has about 38,000 clones, about 87% appearing once. This TCR was sampled from a female donor with multiple sclerosis, enrolled in a pregnancy study. The source material was CD4+ T cells from peripheral blood mononuclear cells, sampled before pregnancy. V gene TRBV27 combines with J gene TRBJ2-1, with D unresolved. The CDR3 nucleotides read TGTGCCAGCAGGCCTAGCTCCTACAATGAGCAGTTCTTC. Amino acid sequence: CASRPSSYNEQFF.